This T cell receptor (beta chain) is from a study of blood T cell repertoires in COVID-19. In the study overall: Samples of COVID-19 (acute and convalescent) were obtained from the United States, Italy and Spain. T cells, B-cell-depleted T cells, or PBMCs supplied cDNA or gDNA.

Original analysis: Counts of nucleated cells, estimated from reference gene primer amplification, were obtained. TCRdb's table, derived via immunoSEQ multiplex PCR, lists solely in-frame clones and lacks some. The DNA was the basis for D and trimming; V, J and clone size are from that table. The table records 180,000 or so clones, approximately 85% of them present only once. The source material was peripheral blood. The TCR sequence derives from a woman aged 55-75 years with acute or convalescent COVID-19.

The CDR3 is CASRKGARDGELFF. The CDR3 DNA sequence: TGTGCCAGCAGGAAGGGGGCGCGTGACGGGGAGCTGTTTTTT. The rearrangement joins TRBV28 to TRBJ2-2; TRBD1 matches 7 bases. J lost 7 bases, V lost 6 bases, and 8 bases had no gene match. Germline assignment: CDR1 MDHEN and CDR2 SYDVKM. CDR3 length equals 14 residues.